Here is one T cell receptor (beta chain) with its context. Trimming took 3 bases from V and 1 from J; bases not matched to a gene: 3. Germline values: CDR1 SGHTA, CDR2 FQGNSA. The CDR3 contains 16 residues. This sample stems from a study of OX40 agonist ivuxolimab in advanced cancers. Here immunoSEQ multiplex PCR was the method, and the copy in TCRdb shows in-frame clones only, minus some. The sample yields 100,000 to 150,000 clones, around 93% seen once. This sequence was found in an adult with an advanced solid tumor such as melanoma, head and neck, liver or kidney cancer. The chain couples TRBV7-2 to TRBJ2-3, with TRBD2 matching 11 bases. Here the sequenced sample was CD4+ or CD8+ T cells sorted from blood, taken in a trial of the OX40 agonist ivuxolimab. CDR3 nucleotides: TGTGCCAGCAGCTTCGCGACTAGCGGGGGCACAGATACGCAGTATTTT. As protein: CASSFATSGGTDTQYF.